Below, 27 T cell receptor beta chains from the same sample are listed, as sequenced in a study of patients and donors after allogeneic stem cell transplantation. In TCRdb, the RT-PCR reads were re-called with MiXCR into one record per CDR3 protein. Of under 95,000 distinct CDR3 sequences detected, just under 5% appear once; the ten largest clones hold roughly 2.5%. Material for sequencing was blood, either unsorted or a sorted T cell fraction (not recorded which). Every receptor here comes from a human donor who was either an allogeneic HSCT recipient or a stem cell or donor lymphocyte infusion donor (not recorded which). It is not recorded whose cells these are; they may come from a transplant donor.

In its sample, this clonotype was seen many times. CDR3 in amino acids: CSAPFLAGPYNEQFF. CDR3 coding DNA: TGCAGTGCTCCCTTCTTAGCGGGCCCCTACAATGAGCAGTTCTTC. The V and J genes are TRBV20-1 and TRBJ2-1; the match to TRBD2 covers 7 bases. Germline V gene sequence: CDR1 DFQATT, CDR2 SNEGSKA (reference sequence). V shed 5 bases, J shed 2 bases, and the junction held 9 bases outside the gene matches. The CDR3 runs to 15 residues.

This clonotype was seen only a few times. The chain recombines TRBV5-4 with TRBJ2-7; TRBD2 matches 8 bases. Trimming removed 3 bases from V and 4 bases from J; junction bases left unmatched: 9. The germline gives CDR1 SGHNT, CDR2 YYREEE (reference sequence). CDR3 length equals 15 residues. CDR3 residues: CASSSIGRAGYEQYF. The CDR3 DNA reads TGTGCCAGCAGCTCGATCGGGAGGGCCGGTTACGAGCAGTACTTC.

The sample holds many counts of this clonotype. The chain is built from TRBV12-3 or TRBV12-4 and TRBJ2-5, with 7 positions matching TRBD1. The CDR3 is 17 amino acids. V gave up 3 bases and J gave up 7 bases; unmatched junction bases: 17. CDR3 amino acids: CASSLATGTAEVGTQYF. CDR3 bases: TGTGCCAGCAGTTTGGCAACCGGGACAGCCGAGGTGGGGACCCAGTACTTC.

This clonotype was recorded a few times. The rearrangement uses TRBV19 and TRBJ1-2; D remains ambiguous. V gave up 3 bases and J gave up 8 bases, with 13 bases separating them. The germline gives CDR1 LNHDA, CDR2 SQIVND (reference sequence). The CDR3 extends over 13 amino acids. The CDR3: CASSIDWKGGYTF. CDR3 in DNA: TGTGCCAGTAGTATCGACTGGAAAGGAGGCTACACCTTC.

This clonotype has ten or more counts. V gene TRBV10-2 combines with J gene TRBJ2-5, with TRBD1 matching 7 bases. From germline, CDR1 is WSHSY and CDR2 SAAADI. This CDR3 is built from 13 residues. J gave up 5 bases and V 7 bases, and 7 bases lay outside the gene matches. Here the CDR3 reads CASNPTGLETQYF. CDR3 coding DNA: TGCGCCAGCAATCCGACAGGGCTGGAGACCCAGTACTTC.

The sample holds a few counts of this clonotype. A clone one base away is much larger, so this may be a read error. The chain carries TRBV5-4 and TRBJ2-3, with D uncertain. Germline V gene lookup returns CDR1 SGHNT and CDR2 YYREEE (reference sequence). Trimming took 0 bases from V and 1 from J, leaving 3 bases between them. CDR3 length: 13 amino acids. CDR3 bases: TGTGCCAGCAGCTTGGCAGGCACAGATACGCAGTATTTT. Translating gives CASSLAGTDTQYF.

This clonotype was counted many times. The genes are TRBV24-1 and TRBJ2-1; TRBD2 aligns across 9 bases. CDR1 is KGHDR, CDR2 SFDVKD, per germline. Losses at the gene ends were 4 bases for V and 5 bases for J; bases not matched to a gene: 8. The CDR3 has 16 residues. CDR3 sequence: CATSDPSGGTHNEQFF. CDR3 DNA: TGTGCCACCAGTGACCCCAGCGGGGGGACCCACAATGAGCAGTTCTTC.

The V gene is TRBV5-5, the J gene TRBJ2-1; D is unclear. Trimming took 0 bases from V and 0 from J, leaving 7 bases between them. CDR1 is SGHKS and CDR2 is YYEKEE in the germline V gene (reference sequence). The CDR3 length is 15 residues. In DNA, the CDR3 is TGTGCCAGCAGCTTGGGCGGACGCTCCTACAATGAGCAGTTCTTC. As protein: CASSLGGRSYNEQFF.

The chain couples TRBV3-1 to TRBJ2-7; 7 nucleotides match TRBD1. The trim removed 4 bases at V and 2 bases at J, leaving 5 bases unmatched. Germline V gene sequence: CDR1 LGHDT, CDR2 YNNKEL (reference sequence). The CDR3 is made up of 14 amino acids. CDR3 in amino acids: CASSLPGQTYEQYF. The CDR3 nucleotides are TGTGCCAGCAGCCTCCCGGGACAGACCTACGAGCAGTACTTC.

In this sample, this clonotype turned up a few times. The chain has TRBV11-2 and TRBJ2-7, with TRBD2 matching 10 bases. The CDR3 spans 14 residues. V dropped 6 bases and J dropped 7; count of bases not matched to a gene: 9. Per germline, CDR1 SGHAT and CDR2 FQNNGV. The DNA for the CDR3 is TGTGCCAGCAGTACAAGCGGGGGGGCTGGAGAGCAGTACTTC. Encoded protein: CASSTSGGAGEQYF.

This chain links TRBV10-3 with TRBJ1-1; no definite D call. Germline-derived CDR1 and CDR2 are ENHRY and SYGVKD. V dropped 2 bases and J dropped 4 bases, with 5 bases sitting between them. This CDR3 has 12 amino acids. The CDR3 region has the DNA TGTGCCATCAGTGAGGCGGGCACTGAAGCTTTCTTT. It yields the protein CAISEAGTEAFF.

The table lists this clonotype with a few counts. The J gene is TRBJ1-3, the V gene TRBV5-1, with D uncertain. Germline V lookup: CDR1 SGHRS, CDR2 YFSETQ. This CDR3 spans 12 amino acids. V was trimmed by 5 bases and J by 4 bases, leaving 7 bases between them. The CDR3 loop is CASSSEGNTIYF. In nucleotides, the CDR3 is TGCGCCAGCAGTTCTGAAGGAAACACCATATATTTT.

The chain combines TRBV20-1 with TRBJ1-1, with a possible D match to TRBD1 (5 bases). The CDR3 contains 16 residues. V shed 4 bases and J shed 0 bases, with 18 bases lying between them. Germline assignment: CDR1 DFQATT and CDR2 SNEGSKA (reference sequence). CDR3 sequence (DNA): TGCAGTGCTAATCCCGAGGGGCGAGTGGTGAACACTGAAGCTTTCTTT. Translation gives CSANPEGRVVNTEAFF.

The chain is built from TRBV5-4 and TRBJ2-3; D remains unclear. The CDR3 is 13 residues long. The germline gives CDR1 SGHNT, CDR2 YYREEE (reference sequence). V lost 4 bases and J 4 bases, leaving 10 bases between the germline ends. CDR3 residues: CASSPYGADTQYF. CDR3 DNA sequence: TGTGCCAGCAGCCCTTACGGAGCAGATACGCAGTATTTT.

This clonotype appeared many times. The chain is built from TRBV6-5 and TRBJ1-4; D is ambiguous. V lost 4 bases to trimming and J lost 8 bases, with 14 bases between them. Looked up from germline, CDR1 is MNHEY and CDR2 is SVGAGI. This CDR3 has 14 amino acids. CDR3 protein: CASSFGLRGEKLFF. The CDR3 coding sequence is TGTGCCAGCAGTTTTGGACTCCGCGGCGAAAAACTGTTTTTT.

This clonotype is medium-sized (0.01 to 0.1%) in the sample. This sequence joins TRBV7-2 and TRBJ2-7; D remains ambiguous. This CDR3 has 12 residues. Trimming took 2 bases from V and 3 from J, leaving 5 bases between them. The V gene's germline CDR1 is SGHTA and CDR2 FQGNSA. This CDR3 reads CASSLMNYEQYF. In nucleotides, the CDR3 is TGTGCCAGCAGCTTAATGAACTACGAGCAGTACTTC.

This clonotype was seen repeatedly, ten times or more. The chain joins TRBV12-3 or TRBV12-4 to TRBJ1-1, with D unclear. V was pared by 6 bases and J by 1 base, with 12 bases between. The CDR3 loop spans 14 amino acids. The DNA of the CDR3 is TGTGCCAGCAGCGGACTTTTCCGGAACACTGAAGCTTTCTTT. Its translation is CASSGLFRNTEAFF.

This clonotype was seen repeatedly, ten times or more. V usage is TRBV12-3 or TRBV12-4 and J usage is TRBJ2-3, with 8 positions matching TRBD2. CDR3 length equals 13 residues. The V segment lost 6 bases and the J segment 2 bases; nucleotides outside the gene matches: 1. CDR3: CASRLAATDTQYF. CDR3 sequence (DNA): TGTGCCAGCAGACTAGCGGCCACAGATACGCAGTATTTT.

The chain carries TRBV7-9 and TRBJ2-7; D remains ambiguous. V lost 7 bases to trimming and J lost 2 bases, with 12 bases between them. CDR3 length: 13 residues. From germline, CDR1 is SEHNR and CDR2 FQNEAQ (reference sequence). The CDR3 loop is CASTGQDPYEQYF. The CDR3 DNA is TGTGCCAGCACTGGGCAGGACCCCTACGAGCAGTACTTC.

The V gene is TRBV7-9, the J gene TRBJ1-1, with D tentatively TRBD1 (6 bases). V was shortened by 3 bases and J by 5 bases, with 16 bases between the two germline ends. CDR1 and CDR2 from the germline V gene are SEHNR and FQNEAQ (reference sequence). The CDR3 is made up of 15 amino acids. CDR3 in DNA: TGTGCCAGCAGCTTGGGGGGCGCGTTGGCGACTGAAGCTTTCTTT. Its translation is CASSLGGALATEAFF.

In this sample, this clonotype turned up many times. The V gene is TRBV4-1, the J gene TRBJ2-1, with TRBD2 matching 7 bases. V trimming: 0 bases; J trimming: 16 bases; junction bases outside the gene matches: 9. The CDR3 length is 13 residues. Germline CDR1 MGHRA, CDR2 YSYEKL. The CDR3 DNA follows: TGCGCCAGCAGCCAAGATCTGGGGACTACTAGCTTCTTC. Its translation: CASSQDLGTTSFF.

A remark on this clonotype: With a much larger clone just one base away, this may be a read error. J is TRBJ1-2 and V is TRBV5-1, with D unresolved. Trimming removed 4 bases from V and 4 bases from J, with 14 bases in between. Germline V gene sequence: CDR1 SGHRS, CDR2 YFSETQ. The CDR3 consists of 14 residues. DNA for the CDR3: TGCGCCAGCAGCCAGGACCGACCAGTCTATGGCTACACCTTC. It encodes CASSQDRPVYGYTF.

The sample holds many counts of this clonotype. The chain has TRBV4-2 and TRBJ1-4, with D maybe TRBD1 (5 bases). Trimming left V 0 bases short and J 8 bases short, with 13 bases between. From germline, CDR1 is LGHNA and CDR2 YNFKEQ. There are 15 residues in the CDR3. The CDR3 spells CASSQDPQGWEKLFF. CDR3 nucleotide sequence: TGTGCCAGCAGCCAAGATCCCCAGGGTTGGGAAAAACTGTTTTTT.

This clonotype was counted ten times or more. V usage is TRBV2 and J usage is TRBJ1-1; perhaps TRBD1 as D (5 bases). V was clipped by 7 bases and J by 10 bases, with 19 bases between them. Germline V CDR1 and CDR2: SNHLY, FYNNEI. The CDR3 loop spans 13 amino acids. The CDR3 here is CASIETVGSGAFF. CDR3 DNA: TGTGCCAGCATCGAGACAGTGGGATCGGGAGCTTTCTTT.

This clonotype was recorded many times. This chain connects TRBV18 to TRBJ2-2; D gene uncertain. Per the germline V gene, CDR1 is KGHSH and CDR2 is LQKENI. The CDR3 totals 15 residues. V shed 3 bases and J shed 8 bases, with 16 bases lying between them. In DNA form, the CDR3 reads TGTGCCAGCTCACCCACCAACGAGGTCTCGGGGGAGCTGTTTTTT. Protein: CASSPTNEVSGELFF.

This clonotype was detected many times. The chain recombines TRBV20-1 with TRBJ2-1, with D perhaps TRBD2 (5 bases). CDR3 length equals 17 residues. V gave up 0 bases and J gave up 0 bases, with 15 bases separating them. The V gene's germline CDR1 is DFQATT and CDR2 SNEGSKA (reference sequence). CDR3 sequence (DNA): TGCAGTGCTAGAGACTGGTCTAGCCCTAGCTCCTACAATGAGCAGTTCTTC. Protein: CSARDWSSPSSYNEQFF.

In this sample, this clonotype turned up many times. The chain has TRBV27 and TRBJ2-7, with 8 positions matching TRBD2. Per germline, CDR1 MNHEY and CDR2 SMNVEV (reference sequence). With 7 bases clipped from V and 2 bases from J, the junction kept 4 bases outside the gene matches. This CDR3 is 13 amino acids long. DNA of the CDR3: TGTGCCAGCACGCGAGCGGGGGCCTACGAGCAGTACTTC. It translates to CASTRAGAYEQYF.